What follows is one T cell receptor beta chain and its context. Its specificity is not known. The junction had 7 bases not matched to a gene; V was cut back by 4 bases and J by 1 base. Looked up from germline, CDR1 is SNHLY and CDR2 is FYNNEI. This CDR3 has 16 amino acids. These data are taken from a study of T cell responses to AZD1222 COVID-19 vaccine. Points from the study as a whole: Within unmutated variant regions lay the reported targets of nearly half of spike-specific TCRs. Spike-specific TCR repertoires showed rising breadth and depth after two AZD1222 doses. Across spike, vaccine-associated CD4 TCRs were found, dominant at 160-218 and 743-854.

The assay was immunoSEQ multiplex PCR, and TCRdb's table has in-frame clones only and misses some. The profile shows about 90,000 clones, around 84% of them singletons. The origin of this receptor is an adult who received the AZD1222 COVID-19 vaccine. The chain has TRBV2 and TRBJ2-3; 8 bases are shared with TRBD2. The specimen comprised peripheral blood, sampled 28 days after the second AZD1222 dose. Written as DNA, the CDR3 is TGTGCCAGCAGTGTTCCTCAAGCGGGGGGCACAGATACGCAGTATTTT. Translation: CASSVPQAGGTDTQYF.